These 28 T cell receptor beta chains were all obtained from the same sample, sequenced in a study of vaccination effects on CD4 cells after COVID-19. These receptors' antigens are unknown. Measured with immunoSEQ multiplex PCR; TCRdb has only the in-frame clones, and not every one. The sample consists of 50,000 to 60,000 clones, approximately 70% of them appearing once. In the ViraFEST assay, antigen-specific CD4+ clonotypes were identified by expansion after peptide-pool stimulation. Investigators separated out CD4+ T cells once approximately 9 days of culture had passed. According to the study, vaccine recipients showed no prior SARS-CoV-2 infection and negative nucleocapsid antibodies. The source material was CD4+ T cells from PBMCs cultured with SARS-CoV-2 spike peptides, sampled before COVID-19 vaccination. The receptors were sampled from a human donor who received a COVID-19 vaccine.

This clone was counted between two and nine times. The rearrangement links TRBV5-5 to TRBJ1-6; D uncertain. The length of the CDR3 is 17 residues. V was clipped by 4 bases and J by 5 bases, with 19 bases between them. Germline V gives CDR1 SGHKS, CDR2 YYEKEE (reference sequence). CDR3 DNA: TGTGCCAGCAGCCAACCGATGAGGGATCCGGATAATTCACCCCTCCACTTT. Protein sequence: CASSQPMRDPDNSPLHF.

This chain uses TRBV3-1 (or the pseudogene TRBV3-2) with TRBJ2-7; D is possibly TRBD2 (5 bases). The ends were cut back, 3 bases at V and 1 base at J, with 19 bases in the middle. CDR1 and CDR2 (germline): LGHDT, YNNKEL (reference sequence). The CDR3 length is 17 residues. The CDR3 protein is CASSQTTGSRSSYEQYF. DNA for the CDR3: TGTGCCAGCAGCCAGACCACGGGGTCCCGGTCATCCTACGAGCAGTACTTC.

The chain recombines TRBV30 with TRBJ1-3; unclear D gene. V shed 0 bases and J shed 4 bases, with 4 bases lying between them. Germline V lookup: CDR1 GTSNPN, CDR2 SVGIG (reference sequence). The CDR3 spans 12 residues. Written as DNA, the CDR3 is TGTGCCTGGAGTGTAGGGGGAAACACCATATATTTT. This translates into CAWSVGGNTIYF.

This clone has a handful of counts. J is TRBJ1-6 and V is TRBV12-5, with TRBD1 as a possible D gene (6 bases). The CDR3 consists of 13 residues. CDR1 is LGHNT and CDR2 is FRNRAP in the germline V gene. Trimming shortened V by 1 base and J by 11 bases, and 9 bases separated the two germline ends. CDR3 sequence (DNA): TGTGCTAGTGGTTTGGGGGGGCAGGCACCCCTCCACTTT. Translated: CASGLGGQAPLHF.

In its sample, this clone was seen a few times. This sequence joins TRBV28 and TRBJ1-6; D gene unclear. V lost 8 bases, J lost 4 bases, and 9 bases lay in between. Germline values: CDR1 MDHEN, CDR2 SYDVKM. The CDR3 contains 13 residues. As DNA, the CDR3 is TGTGCCAGCCTTCGGGTTTATAATTCACCCCTCCACTTT. Residues: CASLRVYNSPLHF.

The chain couples TRBV19 to TRBJ2-6; possible D gene TRBD1, 6 bases. V was cut by 7 bases and J by 0 bases, with 19 bases left in between. The CDR3 sequence is 18 residues long. From germline, CDR1 is LNHDA and CDR2 SQIVND (reference sequence). The CDR3 spells CASKSDGQTFSGANVLTF. DNA of the CDR3: TGTGCCAGTAAGAGTGATGGACAGACTTTCTCTGGGGCCAACGTCCTGACTTTC.

The gene calls are TRBV19 and TRBJ2-2; D possibly corresponds to TRBD1 (5 bases). CDR3 length: 14 residues. V lost 6 bases, J lost 1 base, and 9 bases lay in between. Germline CDR1 LNHDA, CDR2 SQIVND (reference sequence). The CDR3 region has the DNA TGTGCCAGTAGGCTGCAGGGGAACACCGGGGAGCTGTTTTTT. This gives the protein CASRLQGNTGELFF.

The CDR3 DNA reads as TGTGCCAGCAGCTTAGGACCGGGCCTACAGGCGCAGTATTTT. Translation: CASSLGPGLQAQYF. The V gene is TRBV7-3, the J gene TRBJ2-3, with D possibly being TRBD1 (5 bases). V was clipped by 2 bases and J by 10 bases, with 16 bases between them. Germline assignment: CDR1 SGHTA and CDR2 FQGTGA. The CDR3 extends over 14 amino acids. The variable domain in full, completed from reference TRBV7-3 and TRBJ2-3, reads GAGVSQTPSNKVTEKGKYVELRCDPISGHTALYWYRQSLGQGPEFLIYFQGTGAADDSGLPNDRFFAVRPEGSVSTLKIQRTERGDSAVYLCASSLGPGLQAQYFGPGTRLTVL.

The rearrangement joins TRBV6-1 to TRBJ1-1; D is perhaps TRBD1 (5 bases). With 3 bases removed from V and 2 bases from J, the gap between germline ends came to 13 bases. Germline loops: CDR1 MNHNS, CDR2 SASEGT. The CDR3 sequence is 15 residues long. The CDR3, as DNA: TGTGCCAGCAGTGATCCACACGGGGGAAACACTGAAGCTTTCTTT. This translates into CASSDPHGGNTEAFF.

This clone showed up just a few times. This sequence joins TRBV7-3 and TRBJ1-2; weak D call: TRBD1 (5 bases). In germline, CDR1 is SGHTA, CDR2 FQGTGA. Trimming took 3 bases from V and 2 from J, leaving 13 bases between them. The CDR3 extends over 15 amino acids. This CDR3 reads CASSFTGGANYGYTF. Here the CDR3 DNA reads TGTGCCAGCAGCTTCACCGGTGGGGCCAACTATGGCTACACCTTC.

The J gene is TRBJ2-7, the V gene TRBV5-1; D is unclear. V was pared by 4 bases and J by 2 bases, with 13 bases between. CDR1 SGHRS and CDR2 YFSETQ come from the germline V gene. The length of the CDR3 is 14 residues. CDR3 amino acids: CASSRKTPPYEQYF. For the CDR3, the DNA is TGCGCCAGCAGCAGGAAAACACCTCCCTACGAGCAGTACTTC.

The gene calls are TRBV19 and TRBJ1-1, with TRBD1 as a possible D gene (6 bases). Between the trimmed V and J ends, which lost 2 bases and 3 bases, there was a span of 10 bases. This CDR3 region has 14 residues. Germline V gene lookup returns CDR1 LNHDA and CDR2 SQIVND (reference sequence). For the CDR3, the DNA is TGTGCCAGTAGTATAAGGGGGGCGGACACTGAAGCTTTCTTT. This gives the protein CASSIRGADTEAFF.

Only a few counts were recorded for this clone. The chain recombines TRBV28 with TRBJ1-2; 7 bases map to TRBD1. Looked up from germline, CDR1 is MDHEN and CDR2 is SYDVKM. V dropped 4 bases and J dropped 7; count of bases not matched to a gene: 3. This CDR3 contains 12 residues. The CDR3 is CASSWRQGGYTF. CDR3 coding DNA: TGTGCCAGCAGTTGGCGACAGGGTGGCTACACCTTC.

This clone was seen just once. This chain links TRBV7-2 with TRBJ2-4, with D maybe TRBD1 (5 bases). The V end lost 5 bases, the J end lost 0 bases, and 17 bases lay between the germline ends. The CDR3 runs to 17 residues. The V gene's germline CDR1 is SGHTA and CDR2 FQGNSA. DNA for the CDR3: TGTGCCAGCAGCACCAGACAGAGGAATGTAGCCAAAAACATTCAGTACTTC. Translated, it gives CASSTRQRNVAKNIQYF.

CDR3 in DNA: TGTGCCAGCTCACCAGTCGGTAATCAGGAGACCCAGTACTTC. Its protein is CASSPVGNQETQYF. The rearrangement links TRBV18 to TRBJ2-5; D unclear. Trimming took 2 bases from V and 5 from J, leaving 12 bases between them. CDR3 length: 14 residues. The germline V gene encodes CDR1 KGHSH and CDR2 LQKENI.

The chain joins TRBV2 to TRBJ1-4; 8 bases agree with TRBD1. This CDR3 is built from 14 residues. V shed 6 bases, J shed 8 bases, and the junction held 8 bases outside the gene matches. Germline CDR1 SNHLY, CDR2 FYNNEI. The CDR3 DNA reads TGTGCCAGCAGAGCCCGGACAGGGAGAGAAAAACTGTTTTTT. This gives the protein CASRARTGREKLFF.

The chain joins TRBV30 to TRBJ2-1; 8 nucleotides line up with TRBD2. This CDR3 has 16 amino acids. The V segment lost 2 bases and the J segment 0 bases; nucleotides outside the gene matches: 6. CDR1 and CDR2 (germline): GTSNPN, SVGIG (reference sequence). The DNA of the CDR3 is TGTGCCTGGAGTCTGAGCGGGGGTAGCTCCTACAATGAGCAGTTCTTC. As protein: CAWSLSGGSSYNEQFF.

V gene TRBV6-2 or TRBV6-3 combines with J gene TRBJ1-3; D is unclear. Trimming took off 4 bases at V and 0 bases at J, with 7 bases between the two ends. Germline lookup yields CDR1 MNHEY and CDR2 SVGEGT. The CDR3 covers 14 residues. The CDR3 DNA sequence: TGTGCCAGCAGTTCAGGACGCTCTGGAAACACCATATATTTT. This codes for CASSSGRSGNTIYF.

V and J are TRBV20-1 and TRBJ2-1, with D tentatively TRBD1 or TRBD2 (5 bases each). The V end lost 5 bases, the J end lost 7 bases, and 6 bases lay between the germline ends. Per germline, CDR1 DFQATT and CDR2 SNEGSKA (reference sequence). The CDR3 consists of 10 residues. Here the CDR3 reads CSAGGNEQFF. CDR3 nucleotide sequence: TGCAGTGCTGGGGGAAATGAGCAGTTCTTC.

V and J are TRBV5-6 and TRBJ2-4; 9 bases fit TRBD1. The V gene's germline CDR1 is SGHDT and CDR2 YYEEEE. The V segment lost 7 bases and the J segment 5 bases; nucleotides outside the gene matches: 4. CDR3 size: 13 residues. The CDR3: CASGRQGENIQYF. Here the CDR3 DNA reads TGTGCCAGCGGTCGACAGGGGGAAAACATTCAGTACTTC.

This chain uses TRBV3-1 (or the pseudogene TRBV3-2) with TRBJ2-5; D gene ambiguous. The V end was cut by 1 base, the J end by 7 bases, with 13 bases between. This CDR3 comprises 14 residues. Germline V gene data show CDR1 as LGHDT and CDR2 as YNNKEL (reference sequence). This CDR3 reads CASSQGTSEGTQYF. The CDR3, as DNA: TGTGCCAGCAGCCAAGGGACCTCGGAAGGGACCCAGTACTTC.

This chain joins TRBV29-1 and TRBJ1-2; D remains ambiguous. Looked up from germline, CDR1 is SQVTM and CDR2 is ANQGSEA. The germline V and J ends were trimmed by 3 bases and 4 bases, with 12 bases remaining between them. This CDR3 is 13 amino acids long. The CDR3 is CSVEFVLGYGYTF. For the CDR3, the DNA is TGCAGCGTTGAGTTCGTGTTGGGCTATGGCTACACCTTC.

The chain joins TRBV18 to TRBJ1-2; D not resolved. Germline CDR1 is KGHSH and CDR2 is LQKENI. The V end lost 9 bases, the J end lost 7 bases, and 15 bases lay between the germline ends. The CDR3 is made up of 12 amino acids. The CDR3 DNA reads TGTGCCAGGACGGGAGCCCACTGTGGCTACACCTTC. Its translation is CARTGAHCGYTF.

The sample holds a few counts of this clone. The V gene is TRBV5-1, the J gene TRBJ1-4, with D unclear. Trimming pared 0 bases from V and 5 bases from J, leaving 8 bases between. Germline assignment: CDR1 SGHRS and CDR2 YFSETQ. The length of the CDR3 is 14 residues. The CDR3 protein is CASSLGRRNEKLFF. The CDR3 DNA sequence: TGCGCCAGCAGCTTGGGGCGGAGAAATGAAAAACTGTTTTTT.

The gene calls are TRBV5-1 and TRBJ2-6; no reliable D call. The germline gives CDR1 SGHRS, CDR2 YFSETQ. Trimming removed 4 bases from V and 1 base from J, with 12 bases in between. CDR3 size: 16 residues. The CDR3 nucleotides read TGCGCCAGCAGCCTCACTATTCCGTCTGGGGCCAACGTCCTGACTTTC. This codes for CASSLTIPSGANVLTF.

The chain joins TRBV18 to TRBJ2-3, with 7 bases aligning to TRBD1. Germline V CDR1 and CDR2: KGHSH, LQKENI. There are 14 residues in the CDR3. Trimming cost V 9 bases and J 0 bases; bases outside gene matches: 6. CDR3 region: CASNRGASTDTQYF. CDR3 nucleotide sequence: TGTGCCAGTAACAGGGGAGCGAGCACAGATACGCAGTATTTT. Variable domain in full (rest from reference TRBV18 and TRBJ2-3): NAGVMQNPRHLVRRRGQEARLRCSPMKGHSHVYWYRQLPEEGLKFMVYLQKENIIDESGMPKERFSAEFPKEGPSILRIQQVVRGDSAAYFCASNRGASTDTQYFGPGTRLTVL.

This chain connects TRBV28 to TRBJ1-5, with 10 bases identical to TRBD1. The germline CDR1 and CDR2 sequences are MDHEN and SYDVKM. Trimming removed 4 bases from V and 4 bases from J; junction bases left unmatched: 10. CDR3 size: 17 residues. CDR3 sequence reads: CASSYLPGQGWNQPQHF. As DNA, the CDR3 is TGTGCCAGCAGTTACCTGCCGGGACAGGGGTGGAATCAGCCCCAGCATTTT.

The chain couples TRBV5-1 to TRBJ1-6, with TRBD1 matching over 7 bases. The CDR3 consists of 14 residues. V was clipped by 4 bases and J by 6 bases; unmatched bases: 4. The germline V gene encodes CDR1 SGHRS and CDR2 YFSETQ. CDR3 loop: CASSEQGFNSPLHF. CDR3 coding DNA: TGCGCCAGCAGCGAACAGGGGTTTAATTCACCCCTCCACTTT.